The entry below gives a single T cell receptor beta chain sequence along with its context. The data originate from a study of shared clonotypes between healthy human individuals. Sorted-subset replicate PCR reactions contained 150 to 200 ng DNA, corresponding to some 28,000 T cell genomes. Only in-frame clones appear in the TCRdb table, and some are missing; sequencing was by immunoSEQ multiplex PCR. The table has 1.5 million to 2.5 million clones, roughly 95% seen once; the top ten hold 1% to 1.5%. CD8 cells regarded as naive lacked CD45RO, were positively chosen for CCR7, and omitted terminally differentiated effector memory CD45RA+ cells. The V gene's germline CDR1 is MNHNY and CDR2 SVGAGI (reference sequence). The CDR3 is 15 residues long. Trimming removed 2 bases at V and 1 base at J, with 12 bases between.

Sample: naive CD8+ T cells sorted from blood. The chain employs TRBV6-6 and TRBJ2-7, with D unresolved. This sequence originates from a man aged 18 to 29 in good health. The CDR3, as DNA: TGTGCCAGCAGTTACGGAATGGACGGATCCTACGAGCAGTACTTC. Residues: CASSYGMDGSYEQYF.